The following is a TCR beta chain sequence with its context. Its antigen is not known. This entry comes from a study of T cell repertoires in cytomegalovirus infection. The study, taken as a whole, reports: HLA-C-restricted CMV-specific TCR beta clonotypes prevailed in the ex vivo response.

TCRdb processed the reads anew with MiXCR; each CDR3 protein has one entry. The sample has about 320,000 distinct CDR3 sequences, more than 9% seen once; the top ten hold 3.5% to 4.5%. The CDR3 has 13 amino acids. The V and J ends lost 1 base and 4 bases respectively, with 7 bases between them. CDR1 is MNHEY, CDR2 SMNVEV, per germline (reference sequence). The clonotype comes from a human donor in good health (CMV status not recorded). Some clones in this sample may be carry-over from other donors' samples. The V gene is TRBV27, the J gene TRBJ1-1, with D unclear. Sequencing was done on a sample of PBMCs. In nucleotides, the CDR3 is TGTGCCAGCAGTTTATTTCTTTCCACTGAAGCTTTCTTT. Its protein product is CASSLFLSTEAFF.